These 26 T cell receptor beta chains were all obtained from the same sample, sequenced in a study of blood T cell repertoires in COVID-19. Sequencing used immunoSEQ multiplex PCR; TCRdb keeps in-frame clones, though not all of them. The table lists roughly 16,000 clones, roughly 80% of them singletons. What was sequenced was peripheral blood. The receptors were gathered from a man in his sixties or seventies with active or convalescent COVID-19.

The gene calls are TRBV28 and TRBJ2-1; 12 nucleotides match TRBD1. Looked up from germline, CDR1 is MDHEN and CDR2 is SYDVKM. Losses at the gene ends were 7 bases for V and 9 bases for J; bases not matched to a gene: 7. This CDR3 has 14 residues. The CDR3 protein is CASTRDRGQVEQFF. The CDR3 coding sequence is TGTGCCAGCACCAGGGACAGGGGGCAGGTTGAGCAGTTCTTC.

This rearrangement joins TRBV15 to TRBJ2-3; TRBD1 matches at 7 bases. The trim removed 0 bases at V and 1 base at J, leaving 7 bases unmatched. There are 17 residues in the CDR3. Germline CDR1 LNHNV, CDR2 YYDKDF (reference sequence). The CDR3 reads CATSRETTGRGTDTQYF. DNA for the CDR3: TGTGCCACCAGCAGAGAAACGACAGGGAGAGGCACAGATACGCAGTATTTT.

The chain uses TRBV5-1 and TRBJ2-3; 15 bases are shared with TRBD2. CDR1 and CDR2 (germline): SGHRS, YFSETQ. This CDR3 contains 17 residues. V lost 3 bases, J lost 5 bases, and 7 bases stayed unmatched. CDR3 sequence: CASSSGLAGGPGDTQYF. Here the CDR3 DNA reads TGCGCCAGCAGCTCCGGACTAGCGGGGGGGCCCGGAGATACGCAGTATTTT.

CDR3 sequence (DNA): TGTGCCAGCAGCTTATGGGGGGGGCCAAGCACAGATACGCAGTATTTT. The encoded protein is CASSLWGGPSTDTQYF. The genes are TRBV11-2 and TRBJ2-3, with D maybe TRBD2 (7 bases). V was clipped by 2 bases and J by 0 bases, with 12 bases between them. The germline CDR1 and CDR2 sequences are SGHAT and FQNNGV. This CDR3 is built from 16 residues.

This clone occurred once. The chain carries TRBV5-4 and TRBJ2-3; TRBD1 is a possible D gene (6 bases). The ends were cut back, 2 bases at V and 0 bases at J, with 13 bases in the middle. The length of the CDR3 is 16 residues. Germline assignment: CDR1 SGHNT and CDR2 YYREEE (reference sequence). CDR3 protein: CASSLLQGGSTDTQYF. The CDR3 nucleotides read TGTGCCAGCAGCTTATTACAGGGCGGCAGCACAGATACGCAGTATTTT.

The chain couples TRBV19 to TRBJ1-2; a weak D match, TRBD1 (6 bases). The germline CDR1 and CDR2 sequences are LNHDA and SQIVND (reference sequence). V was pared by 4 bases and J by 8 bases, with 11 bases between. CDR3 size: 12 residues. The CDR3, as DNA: TGTGCCAGTAGTACAGGGGAGAGCGGCTACACCTTC. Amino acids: CASSTGESGYTF.

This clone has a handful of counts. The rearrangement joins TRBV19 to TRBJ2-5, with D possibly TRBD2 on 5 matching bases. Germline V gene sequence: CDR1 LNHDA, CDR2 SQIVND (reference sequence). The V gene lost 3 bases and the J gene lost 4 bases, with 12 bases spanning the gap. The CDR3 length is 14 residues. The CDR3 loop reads CASSMPGVRETQYF. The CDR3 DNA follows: TGTGCCAGTAGTATGCCCGGGGTTCGAGAGACCCAGTACTTC.

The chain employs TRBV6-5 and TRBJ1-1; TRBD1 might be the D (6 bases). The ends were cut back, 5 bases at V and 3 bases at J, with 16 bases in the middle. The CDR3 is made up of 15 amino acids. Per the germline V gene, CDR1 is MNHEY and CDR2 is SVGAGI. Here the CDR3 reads CASSLTGPGDTEAFF. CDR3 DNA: TGTGCCAGCAGTCTAACAGGGCCTGGTGACACTGAAGCTTTCTTT.

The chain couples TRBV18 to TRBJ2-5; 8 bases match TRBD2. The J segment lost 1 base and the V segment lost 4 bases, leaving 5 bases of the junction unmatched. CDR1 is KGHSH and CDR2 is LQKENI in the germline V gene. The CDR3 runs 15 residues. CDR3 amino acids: CASSRSGGAQETQYF. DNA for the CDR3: TGTGCCAGCTCACGCAGCGGGGGAGCCCAAGAGACCCAGTACTTC.

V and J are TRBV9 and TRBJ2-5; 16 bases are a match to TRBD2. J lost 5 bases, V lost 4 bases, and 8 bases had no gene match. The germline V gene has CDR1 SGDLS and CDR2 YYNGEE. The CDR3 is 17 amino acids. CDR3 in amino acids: CASSTGTSGGAQETQYF. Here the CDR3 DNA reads TGTGCCAGCAGCACCGGGACTAGCGGGGGGGCCCAGGAGACCCAGTACTTC.

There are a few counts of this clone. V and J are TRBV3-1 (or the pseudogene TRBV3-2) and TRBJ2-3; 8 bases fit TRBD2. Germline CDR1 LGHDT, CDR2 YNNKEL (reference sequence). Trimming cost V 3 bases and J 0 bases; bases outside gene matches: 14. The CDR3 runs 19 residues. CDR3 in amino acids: CASSHESSGTRRSTDTQYF. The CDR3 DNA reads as TGTGCCAGCAGCCATGAGAGTAGCGGGACTAGGCGAAGCACAGATACGCAGTATTTT.

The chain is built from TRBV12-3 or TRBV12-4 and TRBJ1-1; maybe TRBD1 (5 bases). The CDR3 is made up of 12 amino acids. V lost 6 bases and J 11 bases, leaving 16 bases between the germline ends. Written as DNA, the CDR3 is TGTGCCAGCAGCCGGGACTCTCGTCGGGCTTTCTTT. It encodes CASSRDSRRAFF.

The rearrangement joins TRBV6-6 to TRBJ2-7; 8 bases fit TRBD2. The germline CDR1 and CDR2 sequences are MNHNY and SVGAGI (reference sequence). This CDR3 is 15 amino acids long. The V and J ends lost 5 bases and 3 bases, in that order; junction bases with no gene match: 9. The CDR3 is CASSGGTRADYEQYF. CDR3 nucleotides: TGTGCCAGCAGTGGCGGGACTAGGGCAGACTACGAGCAGTACTTC.

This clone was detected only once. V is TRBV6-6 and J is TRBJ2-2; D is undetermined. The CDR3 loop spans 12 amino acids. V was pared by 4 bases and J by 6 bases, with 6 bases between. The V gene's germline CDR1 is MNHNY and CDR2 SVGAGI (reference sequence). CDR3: CASSSPAGELFF. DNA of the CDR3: TGTGCCAGCAGTTCCCCTGCCGGGGAGCTGTTTTTT.

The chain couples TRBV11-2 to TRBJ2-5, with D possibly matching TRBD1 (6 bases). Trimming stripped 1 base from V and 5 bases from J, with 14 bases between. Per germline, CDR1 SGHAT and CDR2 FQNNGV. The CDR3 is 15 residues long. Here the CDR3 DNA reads TGTGCCAGCAGCTTAGGGACAGCCCCGGGGGAGACCCAGTACTTC. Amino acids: CASSLGTAPGETQYF.

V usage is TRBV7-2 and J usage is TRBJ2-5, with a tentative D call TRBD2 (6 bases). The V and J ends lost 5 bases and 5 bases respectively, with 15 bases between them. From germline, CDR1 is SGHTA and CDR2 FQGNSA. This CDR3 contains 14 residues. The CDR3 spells CASSRGSRHETQYF. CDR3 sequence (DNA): TGTGCCAGCAGCCGGGGGTCCAGGCATGAGACCCAGTACTTC. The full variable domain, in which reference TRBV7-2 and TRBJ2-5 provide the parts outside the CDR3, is GAGVSQSPSNKVTEKGKDVELRCDPISGHTALYWYRQSLGQGLEFLIYFQGNSAPDKSGLPSDRFSAERTGGSVSTLTIQRTQQEDSAVYLCASSRGSRHETQYFGPGTRLLVL.

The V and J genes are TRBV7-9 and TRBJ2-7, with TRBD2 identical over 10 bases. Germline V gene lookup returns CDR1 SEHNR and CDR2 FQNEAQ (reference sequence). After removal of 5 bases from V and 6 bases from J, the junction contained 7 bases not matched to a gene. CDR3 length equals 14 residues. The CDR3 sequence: CASSTTQRGGEQYF. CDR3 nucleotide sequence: TGTGCCAGCAGCACGACTCAGCGGGGGGGCGAGCAGTACTTC.

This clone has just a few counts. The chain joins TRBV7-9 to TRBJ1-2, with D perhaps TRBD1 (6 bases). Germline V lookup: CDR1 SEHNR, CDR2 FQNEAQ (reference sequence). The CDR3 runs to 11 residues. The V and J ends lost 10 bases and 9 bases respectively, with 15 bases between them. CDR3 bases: TGTGCCACCCTTGCAGGGGCTAGCTACACCTTC. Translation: CATLAGASYTF.

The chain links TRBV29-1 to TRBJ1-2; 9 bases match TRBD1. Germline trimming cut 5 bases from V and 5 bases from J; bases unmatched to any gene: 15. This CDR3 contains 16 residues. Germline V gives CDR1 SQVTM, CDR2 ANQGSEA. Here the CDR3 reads CSVYTGGGWTPYGYTF. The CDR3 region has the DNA TGCAGCGTTTATACAGGGGGCGGGTGGACGCCTTATGGCTACACCTTC.

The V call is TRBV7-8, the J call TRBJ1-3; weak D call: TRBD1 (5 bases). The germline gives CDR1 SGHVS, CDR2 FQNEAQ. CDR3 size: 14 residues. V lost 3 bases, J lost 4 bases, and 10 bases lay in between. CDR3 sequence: CASSLGGGGNTIYF. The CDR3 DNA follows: TGTGCCAGCAGCTTGGGGGGGGGAGGAAACACCATATATTTT.

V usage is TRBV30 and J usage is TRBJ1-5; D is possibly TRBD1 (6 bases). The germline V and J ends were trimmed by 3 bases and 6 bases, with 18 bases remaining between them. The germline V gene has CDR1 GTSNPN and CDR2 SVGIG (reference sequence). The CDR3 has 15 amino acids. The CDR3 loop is CAWSRGRGGGQPQHF. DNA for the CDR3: TGTGCCTGGAGCAGGGGCCGCGGGGGTGGTCAGCCCCAGCATTTT. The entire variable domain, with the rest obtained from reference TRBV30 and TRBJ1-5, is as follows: SQTIHQWPATLVQPVGSPLSLECTVEGTSNPNLYWYRQAAGRGLQLLFYSVGIGQISSEVPQNLSASRPQDRQFILSSKKLLLSDSGFYLCAWSRGRGGGQPQHFGDGTRLSIL.

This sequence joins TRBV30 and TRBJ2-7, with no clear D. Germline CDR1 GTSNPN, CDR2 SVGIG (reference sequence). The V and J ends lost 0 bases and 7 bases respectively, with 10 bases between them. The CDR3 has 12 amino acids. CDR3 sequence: CAWSVQFAEQYF. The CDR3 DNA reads TGTGCCTGGAGTGTACAGTTCGCTGAGCAGTACTTC.

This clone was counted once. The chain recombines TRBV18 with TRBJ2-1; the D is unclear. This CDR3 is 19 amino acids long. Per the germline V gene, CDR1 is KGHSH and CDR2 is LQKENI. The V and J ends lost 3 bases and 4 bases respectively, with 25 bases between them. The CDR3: CASSPNLVTTQKPYNEQFF. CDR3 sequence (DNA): TGTGCCAGCTCACCCAATTTAGTCACTACACAAAAACCTTACAATGAGCAGTTCTTC.

CDR3 nucleotides: TGCGCCAGCAGCTTGGCGTTCGAAACAGGGTTTACTGAAGCTTTCTTT. Amino acid sequence: CASSLAFETGFTEAFF. The chain has TRBV5-1 and TRBJ1-1, with D tentatively TRBD1 (6 bases). V lost 0 bases to trimming and J lost 5 bases, with 17 bases between them. The CDR3 covers 16 residues. The germline V gene has CDR1 SGHRS and CDR2 YFSETQ. Complete variable domain (other parts from reference TRBV5-1 and TRBJ1-1): KAGVTQTPRYLIKTRGQQVTLSCSPISGHRSVSWYQQTPGQGLQFLFEYFSETQRNKGNFPGRFSGRQFSNSRSEMNVSTLELGDSALYLCASSLAFETGFTEAFFGQGTRLTVV.

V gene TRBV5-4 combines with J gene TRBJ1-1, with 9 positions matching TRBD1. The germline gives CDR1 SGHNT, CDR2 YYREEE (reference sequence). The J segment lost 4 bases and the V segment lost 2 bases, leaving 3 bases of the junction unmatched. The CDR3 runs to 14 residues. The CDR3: CASSFDRGSTEAFF. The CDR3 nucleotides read TGTGCCAGCAGCTTTGACAGGGGGAGCACTGAAGCTTTCTTT.

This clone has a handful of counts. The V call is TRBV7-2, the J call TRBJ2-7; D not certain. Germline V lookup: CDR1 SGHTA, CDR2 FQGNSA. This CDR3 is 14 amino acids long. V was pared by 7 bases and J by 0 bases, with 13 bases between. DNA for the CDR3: TGTGCCAGCACCTCCACATCTCCCTCCTACGAGCAGTACTTC. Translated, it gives CASTSTSPSYEQYF.